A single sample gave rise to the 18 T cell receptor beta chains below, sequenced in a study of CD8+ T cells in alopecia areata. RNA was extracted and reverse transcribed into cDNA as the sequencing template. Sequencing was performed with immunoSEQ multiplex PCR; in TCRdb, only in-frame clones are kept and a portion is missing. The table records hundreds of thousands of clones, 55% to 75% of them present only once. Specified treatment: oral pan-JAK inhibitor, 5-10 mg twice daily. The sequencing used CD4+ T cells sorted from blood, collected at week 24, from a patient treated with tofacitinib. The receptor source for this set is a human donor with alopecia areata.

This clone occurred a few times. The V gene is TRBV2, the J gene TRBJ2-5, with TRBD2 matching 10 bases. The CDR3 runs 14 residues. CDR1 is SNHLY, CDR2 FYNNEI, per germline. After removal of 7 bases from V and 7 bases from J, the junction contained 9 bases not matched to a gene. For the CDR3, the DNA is TGTGCCAGCATACTAGCGGGGTCGGCTTCGACCCAGTACTTC. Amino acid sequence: CASILAGSASTQYF. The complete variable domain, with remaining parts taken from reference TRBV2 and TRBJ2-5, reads EPEVTQTPSHQVTQMGQEVILRCVPISNHLYFYWYRQILGQKVEFLVSFYNNEISEKSEIFDDQFSVERPDGSNFTLKIRSTKLEDSAMYFCASILAGSASTQYFGPGTRLLVL.

CDR3 sequence: CASSTGVYNEQFF. DNA of the CDR3: TGTGCCAGCAGTACCGGGGTCTACAATGAGCAGTTCTTC. The gene calls are TRBV2 and TRBJ2-1; D is perhaps TRBD2 (5 bases). Germline lookup yields CDR1 SNHLY and CDR2 FYNNEI. Trimming stripped 5 bases from V and 3 bases from J, with 8 bases between. The CDR3 is made up of 13 amino acids.

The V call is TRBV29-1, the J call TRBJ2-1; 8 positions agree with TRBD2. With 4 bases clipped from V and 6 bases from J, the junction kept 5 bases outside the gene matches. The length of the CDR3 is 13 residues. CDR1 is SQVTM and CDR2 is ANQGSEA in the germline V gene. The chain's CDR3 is CSVAGGVGNEQFF. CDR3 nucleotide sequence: TGCAGCGTTGCGGGAGGGGTCGGCAATGAGCAGTTCTTC.

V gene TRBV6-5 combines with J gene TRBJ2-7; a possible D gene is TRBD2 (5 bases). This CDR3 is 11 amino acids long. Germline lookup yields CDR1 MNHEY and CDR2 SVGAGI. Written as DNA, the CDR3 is TGTGCAGCCGAGGGTGTCGGCGAGCAGTACTTC. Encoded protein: CAAEGVGEQYF.

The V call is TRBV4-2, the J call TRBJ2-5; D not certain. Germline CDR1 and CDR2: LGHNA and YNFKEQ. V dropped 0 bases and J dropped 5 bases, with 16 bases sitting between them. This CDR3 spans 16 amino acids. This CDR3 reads CASSQDDLTSVETQYF. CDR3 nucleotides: TGTGCCAGCAGCCAAGACGACTTGACTTCGGTGGAGACCCAGTACTTC.

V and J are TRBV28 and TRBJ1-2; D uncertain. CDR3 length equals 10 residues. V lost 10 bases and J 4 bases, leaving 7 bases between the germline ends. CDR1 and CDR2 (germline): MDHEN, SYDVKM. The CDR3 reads CATLLYGYTF. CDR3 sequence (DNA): TGTGCCACCCTCCTCTATGGCTACACCTTC.

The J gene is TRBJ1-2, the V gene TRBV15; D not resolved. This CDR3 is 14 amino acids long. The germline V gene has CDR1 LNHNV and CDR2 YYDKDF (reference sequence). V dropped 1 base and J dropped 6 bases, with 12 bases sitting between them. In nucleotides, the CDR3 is TGTGCCACCAGCAGAGGACCAGGCGCGGATGGCTACACCTTC. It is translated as CATSRGPGADGYTF.

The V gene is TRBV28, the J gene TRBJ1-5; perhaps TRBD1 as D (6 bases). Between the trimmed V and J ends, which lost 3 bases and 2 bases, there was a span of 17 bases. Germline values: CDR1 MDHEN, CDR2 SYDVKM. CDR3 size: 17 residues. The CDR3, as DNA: TGTGCCAGCAGTTTCTCGGGAGGGGGAACGGGCAATCAGCCCCAGCATTTT. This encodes CASSFSGGGTGNQPQHF.

CDR3 loop: CAWTTGGSGGYTF. In DNA, the CDR3 is TGTGCCTGGACCACAGGGGGTAGCGGTGGCTACACCTTC. V gene TRBV30 combines with J gene TRBJ1-2; TRBD1 matches 8 bases. This CDR3 region has 13 residues. V lost 4 bases to trimming and J lost 7 bases; unmatched junction nucleotides: 8. CDR1 and CDR2 from the germline V gene are GTSNPN and SVGIG (reference sequence). The variable domain in full, with the rest retrieved from reference TRBV30 and TRBJ1-2, is SQTIHQWPATLVQPVGSPLSLECTVEGTSNPNLYWYRQAAGRGLQLLFYSVGIGQISSEVPQNLSASRPQDRQFILSSKKLLLSDSGFYLCAWTTGGSGGYTFGSGTRLTVV.

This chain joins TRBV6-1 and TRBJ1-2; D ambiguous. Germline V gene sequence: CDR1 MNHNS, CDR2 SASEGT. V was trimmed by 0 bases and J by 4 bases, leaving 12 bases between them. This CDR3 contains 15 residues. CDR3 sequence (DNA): TGTGCCAGCAGTGAAGCGGACTACTCTGGCTATGGCTACACCTTC. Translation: CASSEADYSGYGYTF.

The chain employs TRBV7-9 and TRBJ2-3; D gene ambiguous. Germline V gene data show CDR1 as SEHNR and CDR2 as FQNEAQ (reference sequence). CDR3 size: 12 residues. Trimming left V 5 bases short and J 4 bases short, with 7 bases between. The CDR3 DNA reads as TGTGCCAGCAGCATGCTCGCAGATACGCAGTATTTT. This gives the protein CASSMLADTQYF.

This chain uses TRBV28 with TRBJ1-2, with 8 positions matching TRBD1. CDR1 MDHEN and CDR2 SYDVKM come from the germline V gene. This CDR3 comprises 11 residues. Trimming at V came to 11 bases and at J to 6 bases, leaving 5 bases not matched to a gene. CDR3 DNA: TGTGCCGCCCGACAGGGGCATGGCTACACCTTC. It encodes CAARQGHGYTF.

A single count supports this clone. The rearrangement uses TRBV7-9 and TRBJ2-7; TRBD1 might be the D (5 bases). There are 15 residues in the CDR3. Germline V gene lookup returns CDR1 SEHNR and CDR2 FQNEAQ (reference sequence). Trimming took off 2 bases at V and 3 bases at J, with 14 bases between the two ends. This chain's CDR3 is CASSLRQGFLYEQYF. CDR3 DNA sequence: TGTGCCAGCAGCTTAAGGCAGGGATTCCTCTACGAGCAGTACTTC.

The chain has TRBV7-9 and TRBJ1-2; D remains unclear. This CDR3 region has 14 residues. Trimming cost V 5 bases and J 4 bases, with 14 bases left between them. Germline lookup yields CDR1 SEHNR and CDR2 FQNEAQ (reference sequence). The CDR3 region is CASSQTDGFYGYTF. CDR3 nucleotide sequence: TGTGCCAGCAGCCAAACGGACGGCTTCTATGGCTACACCTTC.

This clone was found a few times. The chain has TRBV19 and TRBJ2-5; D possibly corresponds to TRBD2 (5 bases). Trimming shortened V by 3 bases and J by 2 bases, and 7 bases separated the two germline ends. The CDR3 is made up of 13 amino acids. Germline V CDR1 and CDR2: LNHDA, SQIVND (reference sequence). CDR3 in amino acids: CASSMTGQETQYF. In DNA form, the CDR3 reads TGTGCCAGTAGTATGACGGGACAAGAGACCCAGTACTTC.

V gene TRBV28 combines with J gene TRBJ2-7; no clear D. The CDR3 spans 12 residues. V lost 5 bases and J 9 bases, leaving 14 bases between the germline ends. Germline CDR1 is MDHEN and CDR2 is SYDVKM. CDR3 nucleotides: TGTGCCAGCAGTCTAACAGTCCCGGTGCAGTACTTC. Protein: CASSLTVPVQYF.

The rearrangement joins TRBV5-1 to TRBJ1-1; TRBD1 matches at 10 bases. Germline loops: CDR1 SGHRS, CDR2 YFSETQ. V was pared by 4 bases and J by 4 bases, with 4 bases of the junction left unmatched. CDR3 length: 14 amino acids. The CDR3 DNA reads TGCGCCAGCAGCGCGGGACAGGGGATCACTGAAGCTTTCTTT. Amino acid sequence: CASSAGQGITEAFF.

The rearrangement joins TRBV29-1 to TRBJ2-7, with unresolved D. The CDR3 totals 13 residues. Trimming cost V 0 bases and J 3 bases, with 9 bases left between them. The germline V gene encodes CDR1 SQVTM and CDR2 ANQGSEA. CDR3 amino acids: CSVEDSFRYEQYF. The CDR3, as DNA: TGCAGCGTTGAAGATTCCTTCCGCTACGAGCAGTACTTC.